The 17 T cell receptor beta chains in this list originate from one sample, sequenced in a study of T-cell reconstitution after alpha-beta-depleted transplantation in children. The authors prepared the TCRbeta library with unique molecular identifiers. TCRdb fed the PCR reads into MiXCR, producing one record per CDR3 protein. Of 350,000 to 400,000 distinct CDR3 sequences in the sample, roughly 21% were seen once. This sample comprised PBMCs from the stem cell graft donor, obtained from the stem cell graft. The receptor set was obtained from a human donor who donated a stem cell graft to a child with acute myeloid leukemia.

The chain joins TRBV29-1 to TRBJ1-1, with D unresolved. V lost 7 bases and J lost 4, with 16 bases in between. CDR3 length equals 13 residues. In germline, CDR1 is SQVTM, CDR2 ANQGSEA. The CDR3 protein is CSGGPTTGTEAFF. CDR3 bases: TGCAGCGGAGGACCCACGACCGGCACTGAAGCTTTCTTT.

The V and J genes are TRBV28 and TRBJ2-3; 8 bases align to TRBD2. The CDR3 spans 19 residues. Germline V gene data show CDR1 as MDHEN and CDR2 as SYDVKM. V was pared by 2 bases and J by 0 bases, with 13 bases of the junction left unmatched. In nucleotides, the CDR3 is TGTGCCAGCAGTTTACCTGGGACTAGTGGGCTGTTGAGCACAGATACGCAGTATTTT. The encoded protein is CASSLPGTSGLLSTDTQYF.

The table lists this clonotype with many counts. The CDR3 region is CASSVGLAGAEQYF. As DNA, the CDR3 is TGTGCCAGCAGCGTAGGGCTAGCGGGAGCCGAGCAGTACTTC. The chain carries TRBV9 and TRBJ2-7; 10 bases match TRBD2. Losses at the gene ends were 0 bases for V and 6 bases for J; bases not matched to a gene: 3. The length of the CDR3 is 14 residues. CDR1 and CDR2 from the germline V gene are SGDLS and YYNGEE.

The CDR3: CAISDSDRVDEQYF. The CDR3 region has the DNA TGTGCCATCAGTGACTCGGACAGGGTAGACGAGCAGTACTTC. The gene calls are TRBV10-3 and TRBJ2-7; TRBD1 matches at 8 bases. V shed 3 bases and J 5 bases; nucleotides not matched to a gene: 6. Per the germline V gene, CDR1 is ENHRY and CDR2 is SYGVKD. The CDR3 consists of 14 residues.

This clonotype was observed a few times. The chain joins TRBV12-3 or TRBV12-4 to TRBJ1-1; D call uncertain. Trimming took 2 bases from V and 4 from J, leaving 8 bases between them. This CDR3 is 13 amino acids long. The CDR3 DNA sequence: TGTGCCAGCAGTTTAAGTATAAGCACTGAAGCTTTCTTT. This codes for CASSLSISTEAFF.

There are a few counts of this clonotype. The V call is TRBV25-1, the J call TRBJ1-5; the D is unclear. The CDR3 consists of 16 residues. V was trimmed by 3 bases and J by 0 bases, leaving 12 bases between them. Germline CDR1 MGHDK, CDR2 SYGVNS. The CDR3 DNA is TGTGCCAGCAGTGAGGGTATTGCTTATAGCAATCAGCCCCAGCATTTT. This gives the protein CASSEGIAYSNQPQHF.

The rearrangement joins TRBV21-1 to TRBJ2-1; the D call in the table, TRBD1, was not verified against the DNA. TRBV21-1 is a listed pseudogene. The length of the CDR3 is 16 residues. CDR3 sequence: CASSIRDRGSYNEQFF. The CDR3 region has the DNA TGTGCCAGCAGCATACGGGACAGGGGGTCCTACAATGAGCAGTTCTTC.

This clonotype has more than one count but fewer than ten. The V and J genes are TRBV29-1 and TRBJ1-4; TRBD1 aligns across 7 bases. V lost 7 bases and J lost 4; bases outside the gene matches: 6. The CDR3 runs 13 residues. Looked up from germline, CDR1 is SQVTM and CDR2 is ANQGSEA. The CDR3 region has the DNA TGCAGCGCAGCACAGGGGATTAATGAAAAACTGTTTTTT. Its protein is CSAAQGINEKLFF.

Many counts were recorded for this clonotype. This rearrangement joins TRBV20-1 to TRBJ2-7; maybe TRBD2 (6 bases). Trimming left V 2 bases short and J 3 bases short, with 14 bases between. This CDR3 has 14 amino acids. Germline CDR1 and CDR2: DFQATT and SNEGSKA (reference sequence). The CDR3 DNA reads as TGCAGTGCTAGATCGGAGGGCCTTTTCTACGAGCAGTACTTC. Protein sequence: CSARSEGLFYEQYF.

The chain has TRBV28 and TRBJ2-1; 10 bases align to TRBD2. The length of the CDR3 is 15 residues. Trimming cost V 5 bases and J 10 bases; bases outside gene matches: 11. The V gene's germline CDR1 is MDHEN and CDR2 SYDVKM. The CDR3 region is CASSRGAGGPREQFF. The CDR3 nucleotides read TGTGCCAGCAGTAGGGGAGCGGGAGGGCCGCGGGAGCAGTTCTTC.

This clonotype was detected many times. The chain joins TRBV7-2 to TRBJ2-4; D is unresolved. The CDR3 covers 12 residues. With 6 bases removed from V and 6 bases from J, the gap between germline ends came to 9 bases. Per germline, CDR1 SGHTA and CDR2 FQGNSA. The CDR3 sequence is CASSGLGNIQYF. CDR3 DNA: TGTGCCAGCAGTGGGCTTGGAAACATTCAGTACTTC.

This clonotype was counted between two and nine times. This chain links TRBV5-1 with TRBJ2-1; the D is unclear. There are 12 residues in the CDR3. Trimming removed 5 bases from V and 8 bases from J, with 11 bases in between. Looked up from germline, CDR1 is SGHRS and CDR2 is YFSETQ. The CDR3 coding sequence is TGCGCCAGCAGTTATCTTGGCGATGAGCAGTTCTTC. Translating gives CASSYLGDEQFF.

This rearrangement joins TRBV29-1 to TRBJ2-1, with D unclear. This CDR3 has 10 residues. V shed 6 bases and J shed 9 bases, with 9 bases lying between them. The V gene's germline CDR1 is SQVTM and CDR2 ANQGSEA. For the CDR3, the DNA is TGCAGCGTGGGCAGCCTTGAGCAGTTCTTC. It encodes CSVGSLEQFF.

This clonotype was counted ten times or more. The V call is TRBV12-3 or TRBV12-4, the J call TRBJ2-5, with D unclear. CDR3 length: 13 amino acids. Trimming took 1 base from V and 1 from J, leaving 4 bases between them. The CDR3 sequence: CASSLGLQETQYF. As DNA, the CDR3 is TGTGCCAGCAGTTTAGGACTCCAAGAGACCCAGTACTTC.

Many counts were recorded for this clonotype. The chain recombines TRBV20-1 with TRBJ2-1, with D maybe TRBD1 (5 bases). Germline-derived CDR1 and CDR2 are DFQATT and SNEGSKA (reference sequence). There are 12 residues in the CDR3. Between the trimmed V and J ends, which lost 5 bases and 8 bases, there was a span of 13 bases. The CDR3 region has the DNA TGCAGTGCTTCAAGACAGACCGATGAGCAGTTCTTC. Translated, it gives CSASRQTDEQFF.

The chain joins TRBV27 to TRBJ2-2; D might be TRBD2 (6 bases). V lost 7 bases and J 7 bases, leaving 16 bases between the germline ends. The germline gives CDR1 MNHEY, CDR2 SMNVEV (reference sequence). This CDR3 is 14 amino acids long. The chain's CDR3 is CASNLAVGGGELFF. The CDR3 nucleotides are TGTGCCAGCAACTTAGCGGTGGGGGGCGGGGAGCTGTTTTTT.

CDR3 amino acids: CASSYSRGGRTEAFF. CDR3 coding DNA: TGTGCCAGCAGTTACTCCCGAGGGGGCCGAACTGAAGCTTTCTTT. The chain combines TRBV6-5 with TRBJ1-1, with 7 bases lining up with TRBD1. Germline V gives CDR1 MNHEY, CDR2 SVGAGI. V lost 0 bases, J lost 5 bases, and 6 bases stayed unmatched. The length of the CDR3 is 15 residues.